This T cell receptor beta chain appears in the sequencing data of a study of cytomegalovirus exposure and HLA in healthy donors. Remarks on this clone: The antigen remains undetermined.

Germline CDR1 SGHVS, CDR2 FNYEAQ. This CDR3 has 13 amino acids. V lost 0 bases, J lost 7 bases, and 3 bases stayed unmatched. Study-wide findings and caveats: Some TCR beta chains (roughly 160 of them) were listed as cytomegalovirus-associated. In vitro confirmation showed a few CMV-associated chains to be CMV antigen specific.

Method: immunoSEQ multiplex PCR; TCRdb's copy keeps in-frame clones and lacks some. There are 70,000 to 75,000 clones in the sample; approximately 94% occur only once, and roughly 3.2% lies in the top ten. The sequence came from a woman between 18 and 29 years old in good health and CMV-seropositive. Source material: PBMCs. V and J are TRBV7-6 and TRBJ2-7, with 7 bases aligning to TRBD1. DNA for the CDR3: TGTGCCAGCAGCTTAGCGACAGGGCGGGAGCAGTACTTC. Residues: CASSLATGREQYF.